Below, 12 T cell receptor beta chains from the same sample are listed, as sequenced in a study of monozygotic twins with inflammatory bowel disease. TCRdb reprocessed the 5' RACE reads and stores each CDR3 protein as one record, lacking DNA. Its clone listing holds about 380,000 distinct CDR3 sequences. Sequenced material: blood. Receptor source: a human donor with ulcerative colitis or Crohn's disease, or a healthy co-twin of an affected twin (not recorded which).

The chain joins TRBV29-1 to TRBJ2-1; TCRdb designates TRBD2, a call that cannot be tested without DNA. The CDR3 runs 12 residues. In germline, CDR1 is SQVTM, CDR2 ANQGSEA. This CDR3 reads CSVGPVEDEQFF.

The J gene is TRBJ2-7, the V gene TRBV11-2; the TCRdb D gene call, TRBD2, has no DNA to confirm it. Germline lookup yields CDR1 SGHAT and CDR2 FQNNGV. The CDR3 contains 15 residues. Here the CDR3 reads CASSLPRGPSYEQYF.

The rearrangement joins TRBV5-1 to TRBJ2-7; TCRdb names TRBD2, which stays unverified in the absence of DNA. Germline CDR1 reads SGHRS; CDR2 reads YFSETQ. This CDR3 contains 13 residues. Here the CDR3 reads CASSHGTYYEQYF.

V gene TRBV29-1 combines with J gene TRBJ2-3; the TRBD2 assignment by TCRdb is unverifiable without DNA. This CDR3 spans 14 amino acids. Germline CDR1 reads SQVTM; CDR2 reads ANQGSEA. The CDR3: CSVASGGIADTQYF.

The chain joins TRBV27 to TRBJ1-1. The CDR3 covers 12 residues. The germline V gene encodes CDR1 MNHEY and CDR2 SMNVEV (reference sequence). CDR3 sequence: CASSQGIGGYSF.

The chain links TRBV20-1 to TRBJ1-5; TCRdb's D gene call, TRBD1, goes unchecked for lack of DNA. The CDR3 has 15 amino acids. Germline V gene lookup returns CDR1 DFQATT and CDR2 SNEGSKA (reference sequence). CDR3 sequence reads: CSAPYRGTADQPQHF.

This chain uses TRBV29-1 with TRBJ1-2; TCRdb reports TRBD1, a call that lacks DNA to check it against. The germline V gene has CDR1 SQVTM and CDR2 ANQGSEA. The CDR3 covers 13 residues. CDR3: CSVETQGASGYTF.

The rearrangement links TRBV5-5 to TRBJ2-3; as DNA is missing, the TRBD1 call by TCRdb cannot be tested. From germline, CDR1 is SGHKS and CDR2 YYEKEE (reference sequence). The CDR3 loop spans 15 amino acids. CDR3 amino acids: CASSLFGTLTDTQYF. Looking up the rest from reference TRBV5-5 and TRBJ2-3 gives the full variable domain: DAGVTQSPTHLIKTRGQQVTLRCSPISGHKSVSWYQQVLGQGPQFIFQYYEKEERGRGNFPDRFSARQFPNYSSELNVNALLLGDSALYLCASSLFGTLTDTQYFGPGTRLTVL.

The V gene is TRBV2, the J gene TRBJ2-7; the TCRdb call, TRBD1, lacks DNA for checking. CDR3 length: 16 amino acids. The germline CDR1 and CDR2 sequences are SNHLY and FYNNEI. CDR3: CASLTENDRFSYEQYF.

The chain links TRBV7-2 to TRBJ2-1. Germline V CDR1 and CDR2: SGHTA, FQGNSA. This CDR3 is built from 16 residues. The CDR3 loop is CASSYSLVQVNNEQFF.

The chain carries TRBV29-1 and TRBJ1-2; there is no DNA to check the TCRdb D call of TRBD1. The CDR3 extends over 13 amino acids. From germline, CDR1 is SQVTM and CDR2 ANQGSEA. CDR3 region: CSAAPTGDYGYTF.

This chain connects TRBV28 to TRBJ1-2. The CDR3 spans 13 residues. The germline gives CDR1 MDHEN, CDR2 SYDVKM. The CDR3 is CASSGSLIYGYTF.